This is a list of T cell receptor beta chains from one sample in a study of blood T cell repertoires in COVID-19. Profiling relied on immunoSEQ multiplex PCR, and the TCRdb table lists in-frame clones only, not all of them. The profile covers over 200,000 clones, with around 87% appearing a single time and approximately 2.3% taken by the ten largest. The sample was peripheral blood. The receptor source for this set is a woman aged 45-65 years with acute or convalescent COVID-19. Both conserved end residues are part of each CDR3.

V gene: TRBV2
CDR3 length: 14
J gene: TRBJ1-3
CDR3 protein: CASSDRASGNTIYF

V gene: TRBV5-8
CDR3 length: 15
J gene: TRBJ1-2
CDR3 protein: CASSLKTGQAGGYTF

V gene: TRBV24-1
CDR3 length: 16
J gene: TRBJ2-1
CDR3 protein: CATSDALAGEGNEQFF

V gene: TRBV7-2
CDR3 length: 13
J gene: TRBJ2-7
CDR3 protein: CASSLAPGYEQYF

V gene: TRBV9
CDR3 length: 15
J gene: TRBJ2-5
CDR3 protein: CASSVGSSGQETQYF

V gene: TRBV4-2
CDR3 length: 14
J gene: TRBJ1-2
CDR3 protein: CASSQGGGSGGYTF

V gene: TRBV5-1
CDR3 length: 13
J gene: TRBJ1-1
CDR3 protein: CASSQTGSPEAFF

V gene: TRBV5-6
CDR3 length: 15
J gene: TRBJ2-5
CDR3 protein: CASSLGLGLQETQYF

V gene: TRBV29-1
CDR3 length: 16
J gene: TRBJ2-1
CDR3 protein: CSVETGSGSSYNEQFF

V gene: TRBV19
CDR3 length: 14
J gene: TRBJ2-5
CDR3 protein: CASSIGGIQETQYF

V gene: TRBV6-6
CDR3 length: 14
J gene: TRBJ1-2
CDR3 protein: CASTEEGVTPGYTF

V gene: TRBV6-1
CDR3 length: 15
J gene: TRBJ1-2
CDR3 protein: CASSEPGTGAYGYTF

V gene: TRBV6-1
CDR3 length: 16
J gene: TRBJ2-1
CDR3 protein: CASSEEAGQGLNEQFF

V gene: TRBV4-1
CDR3 length: 15
J gene: TRBJ2-7
CDR3 protein: CASSQDGTSGYEQYF

V gene: TRBV18
CDR3 length: 11
J gene: TRBJ2-5
CDR3 protein: CASSTQETQYF

V gene: TRBV27
CDR3 length: 14
J gene: TRBJ2-1
CDR3 protein: CASSLSQRGAGQFF

V gene: TRBV27
CDR3 length: 14
J gene: TRBJ1-4
CDR3 protein: CASSNAGAHEKLFF

V gene: TRBV28
CDR3 length: 14
J gene: TRBJ1-2
CDR3 protein: CASRIQGTNYGYTF

V gene: TRBV18
CDR3 length: 15
J gene: TRBJ2-5
CDR3 protein: CASSRVAVMQETQYF

V gene: TRBV5-4
CDR3 length: 16
J gene: TRBJ2-1
CDR3 protein: CASSLGYRGNEDEQFF

V gene: TRBV7-9
CDR3 length: 15
J gene: TRBJ1-3
CDR3 protein: CASSLNQGYGNTIYF

V gene: TRBV5-4
CDR3 length: 14
J gene: TRBJ1-4
CDR3 protein: CASSQSDRSEKLFF

V gene: TRBV28
CDR3 length: 16
J gene: TRBJ1-4
CDR3 protein: CASSFGGSISPQKLFF

V gene: TRBV28
CDR3 length: 20
J gene: TRBJ1-5
CDR3 protein: CASTPRYFGASENSNQPQHF

V gene: TRBV5-5
CDR3 length: 13
J gene: TRBJ1-2
CDR3 protein: CASSLAGALGYTF

V gene: TRBV7-3
CDR3 length: 13
J gene: TRBJ1-2
CDR3 protein: CASSLQGAQGYTF

V gene: TRBV3-1/TRBV3-2
CDR3 length: 12
J gene: TRBJ1-2
CDR3 protein: CASSQLRFRTAF

V gene: TRBV28
CDR3 length: 14
J gene: TRBJ2-5
CDR3 protein: CASSSQGVQETQYF

V gene: TRBV27
CDR3 length: 17
J gene: TRBJ1-3
CDR3 protein: CASSSPTGGRTGNTIYF

V gene: TRBV24-1
CDR3 length: 12
J gene: TRBJ1-2
CDR3 protein: CATSSRSSGYTF

V gene: TRBV5-4
CDR3 length: 15
J gene: TRBJ2-5
CDR3 protein: CASSSSGRALETQYF

V gene: TRBV10-2
CDR3 length: 12
J gene: TRBJ2-7
CDR3 protein: CATSGATYEQYF

V gene: TRBV27
CDR3 length: 17
J gene: TRBJ1-1
CDR3 protein: CASSLSPDRGRDTEAFF

V gene: TRBV5-4
CDR3 length: 15
J gene: TRBJ2-3
CDR3 protein: CASSFHGGQGDTQYF

V gene: TRBV6-6
CDR3 length: 13
J gene: TRBJ1-4
CDR3 protein: CASSYYQGNKLFF

V gene: TRBV28
CDR3 length: 12
J gene: TRBJ1-2
CDR3 protein: CASSAPYYGYTF

V gene: TRBV5-1
CDR3 length: 14
J gene: TRBJ2-7
CDR3 protein: CASSQAGTPLEQYF

V gene: TRBV28
CDR3 length: 19
J gene: TRBJ2-7
CDR3 protein: CASTMTSGRAFFLFYEQYF